This T cell receptor (beta chain) was sequenced during a study of T cells in Graves' hyperthyroidism and ophthalmopathy. Graves' hyperthyroidism qualified as stable when ophthalmopathy did not progress within 18 months. As for this clonotype: As yet, its antigen is unknown.

TCR beta CDR3 regions were amplified from RNA. HTBI primers were employed in a first-round RT-PCR of the TCR CDR3. TCRdb reprocessed the multiplex PCR reads via MiXCR and lists one record per CDR3 protein. The sample has 600,000 to 750,000 distinct CDR3 sequences, approximately 15% seen once. Study-wide findings and caveats: Among clonotypes expanded in thyroid above 0.001, most were also found in blood. From stable hyperthyroidism, ophthalmopathy was set apart by a 13 V-J model.

The source of this sequence is a man aged 45-65 years with Graves' hyperthyroidism. The specimen was blood.

The CDR3 nucleotides are TGTGCCACCAGCAGAGATTATCACACTGAAGCTTTCTTT. Translating gives CATSRDYHTEAFF. J is TRBJ1-1 and V is TRBV15, with no clear D. Germline CDR1 is LNHNV and CDR2 is YYDKDF (reference sequence). Trimming left V 0 bases short and J 3 bases short, with 5 bases between. The CDR3 has 13 residues.